This T cell receptor (beta chain) was captured in a study of T cell clonality in common variable immunodeficiency. This clone was found many times. Its antigen is currently unknown. Sequencing ends 3 residues short of the CDR3 end; the germline J gene provides the rest. TCRdb's table, derived via immunoSEQ multiplex PCR, lists solely in-frame clones and lacks some. The sample includes about 52,000 clones, none of them occurring once. J gave up 4 bases and V 5 bases, and 8 bases lay outside the gene matches. The CDR3 is made up of 13 amino acids. Looked up from germline, CDR1 is DFQATT and CDR2 is SNEGSKA (reference sequence). Study-wide results and limits: Fewer deletions and N-nucleotide insertions were reportedly seen in common variable immunodeficiency TCR beta sequences.

This clonotype originated in a person between 18 and 75 years old in good health. This chain links TRBV20-1 with TRBJ2-7, with TRBD2 matching over 7 bases. Sequenced input: peripheral blood mononuclear cells. The CDR3 protein is CSAGGSSPYEQYF. CDR3 DNA (partial): TGCAGTGCTGGCGGGAGCTCCCCTTACGAG.